The entry below gives a single TCR beta chain sequence along with its context. Antigen unknown. The data are from a study of cytomegalovirus exposure and HLA in healthy donors. Study overall: The study placed roughly four fifths of its 398 genotyped donors in the Caucasian-associated ancestry cluster.

Trimming took off 3 bases at V and 5 bases at J, with 7 bases between the two ends. Germline V gene lookup returns CDR1 SGHTA and CDR2 FQGNSA. The CDR3 covers 12 residues. Study-level results: Confirmation was obtained in vitro that three CMV-associated chains are specific for CMV antigens.

In nominal health when sampled, donors likely had unrecorded immune exposures nonetheless. PCR used 60 Vbeta primers and 13 Jbeta primers. Sequenced by immunoSEQ multiplex PCR; TCRdb stores in-frame clones only, minus some. The sample includes tens of thousands of clones. The J gene is TRBJ2-5, the V gene TRBV7-2; D remains unclear. The sequencing input was PBMCs. The clonotype was recovered from a male donor in good health and CMV-seronegative. The CDR3 nucleotides are TGTGCCAGCAGCTTTGATCGGGAGACCCAGTACTTC. It encodes CASSFDRETQYF. Variable domain in full (rest from reference TRBV7-2 and TRBJ2-5): GAGVSQSPSNKVTEKGKDVELRCDPISGHTALYWYRQSLGQGLEFLIYFQGNSAPDKSGLPSDRFSAERTGGSVSTLTIQRTQQEDSAVYLCASSFDRETQYFGPGTRLLVL.